The TCR beta chain described here comes from a study of blood T cell repertoires in COVID-19. This clone came up once. Self-reported history from a screening survey and questionnaire set each donor's cohort. The data were produced by immunoSEQ multiplex PCR, yet TCRdb's version contains in-frame clones alone and is incomplete. Of roughly 240,000 clones in the sample, 85% were seen once. The V gene's germline CDR1 is SNHLY and CDR2 FYNNEI. The germline V and J ends were trimmed by 2 bases and 0 bases, with 8 bases remaining between them. The CDR3 runs to 15 residues. The source of this sequence is a woman aged 50 to 60 with acute COVID-19. The source material was PBMCs or T cells enriched from blood (not recorded which). This chain joins TRBV2 and TRBJ2-4; TRBD1 might be the D (6 bases). For the CDR3, the DNA is TGTGCCAGCAGTGAAACAGGGCTAGCCAAAAACATTCAGTACTTC. Translation: CASSETGLAKNIQYF.